Listed here are 31 T cell receptor beta chains from one sample, sequenced in a study of T cell clonotyping in hematopoietic cell transplantation. The data were produced by immunoSEQ multiplex PCR, yet TCRdb's version contains in-frame clones alone and is incomplete. The data hold fewer than 15,000 clones, with 85% to 90% observed a single time. This sample comprised PBMCs, obtained 100 days after allogeneic stem cell transplant. All receptors come from a male patient between 50 and 60 years old who had an allogeneic stem cell transplant from an unrelated donor, so T cells may come from the graft donor. Some clones in this sample may be carry-over from other donors' samples.

This chain links TRBV5-6 with TRBJ1-4, with D possibly TRBD1 on 6 matching bases. Germline V CDR1 and CDR2: SGHDT, YYEEEE. The CDR3 runs 15 residues. The V gene lost 0 bases and the J gene lost 5 bases, with 11 bases spanning the gap. CDR3 sequence: CASSLAPGTNEKLFF. In DNA form, the CDR3 reads TGTGCCAGCAGCTTGGCCCCGGGGACAAATGAAAAACTGTTTTTT.

The chain uses TRBV5-1 and TRBJ1-2; D is possibly TRBD1 (5 bases). Germline V gene lookup returns CDR1 SGHRS and CDR2 YFSETQ. The CDR3 length is 20 residues. The ends were cut back, 2 bases at V and 2 bases at J, with 28 bases in the middle. DNA for the CDR3: TGCGCCAGCAGCTTTGGACCCGGAACAGGAGGACAAAACCAGAACTATGGCTACACCTTC. Translated, it gives CASSFGPGTGGQNQNYGYTF.

The CDR3: CASSREGSARTGYTF. Written as DNA, the CDR3 is TGTGCCAGCAGCCGAGAAGGGTCGGCGAGGACCGGCTACACCTTC. V gene TRBV4-2 combines with J gene TRBJ1-2; D is uncertain. Per the germline V gene, CDR1 is LGHNA and CDR2 is YNFKEQ. CDR3 length: 15 amino acids. Trimming cost V 4 bases and J 8 bases, with 20 bases left between them.

This clone was found a few times. The chain is built from TRBV29-1 and TRBJ2-3; possibly TRBD2 for D (8 bases). V lost 2 bases to trimming and J lost 5 bases, with 17 bases between them. The CDR3 length is 15 residues. The germline V gene encodes CDR1 SQVTM and CDR2 ANQGSEA. The CDR3 spells CSVEPGQAGGDTQYF. CDR3 nucleotides: TGCAGCGTTGAACCCGGACAGGCGGGGGGAGATACGCAGTATTTT.

This chain uses TRBV9 with TRBJ1-1; TRBD1 is a possible D gene (5 bases). CDR1 is SGDLS and CDR2 is YYNGEE in the germline V gene. Between the trimmed V and J ends, which lost 4 bases and 4 bases, there was a span of 14 bases. The CDR3 runs 14 residues. Here the CDR3 DNA reads TGTGCCAGCAGCTTATCAGGGCGTTCCACTGAAGCTTTCTTT. Encoded protein: CASSLSGRSTEAFF.

V is TRBV10-3 and J is TRBJ2-5; TRBD2 matches at 10 bases. The CDR3 has 18 amino acids. Germline V gene data show CDR1 as ENHRY and CDR2 as SYGVKD. V lost 4 bases and J lost 1; bases outside the gene matches: 12. CDR3 nucleotide sequence: TGTGCCATCAGTGGGTTGCAGCTAGCGGGGGATTCCCAAGAGACCCAGTACTTC. This gives the protein CAISGLQLAGDSQETQYF.

CDR3 region: CASSLVLGESDEQYF. CDR3 coding DNA: TGTGCCAGCAGCTTAGTTCTGGGTGAGAGCGACGAGCAGTACTTC. This chain joins TRBV7-9 and TRBJ2-7; D gene ambiguous. The germline CDR1 and CDR2 sequences are SEHNR and FQNEAQ (reference sequence). V was pared by 1 base and J by 5 bases, with 15 bases between. The CDR3 spans 15 residues.

V is TRBV5-6 and J is TRBJ1-1; D might be TRBD1 (6 bases). Deletions cut 2 bases from V and 1 base from J, with 12 bases between. The germline V gene has CDR1 SGHDT and CDR2 YYEEEE. CDR3 length: 15 residues. CDR3 nucleotide sequence: TGTGCCAGCAGCTTTTTTACAGGGACGAACACTGAAGCTTTCTTT. Translated, it gives CASSFFTGTNTEAFF.

The gene calls are TRBV18 and TRBJ2-7; 10 positions agree with TRBD2. The CDR3 spans 14 residues. The junction had 8 bases not matched to a gene; V was cut back by 6 bases and J by 6 bases. Germline V CDR1 and CDR2: KGHSH, LQKENI. The CDR3 protein is CASSPGLASLEQYF. In DNA form, the CDR3 reads TGTGCCAGCTCGCCGGGACTAGCGTCTCTCGAGCAGTACTTC.

The chain couples TRBV9 to TRBJ2-1; TRBD1 is a possible D gene (6 bases). The CDR3 is made up of 13 amino acids. CDR1 and CDR2 (germline): SGDLS, YYNGEE. Trimming removed 2 bases at V and 5 bases at J, with 8 bases between. CDR3: CASSVGTNNEQFF. The CDR3 nucleotides read TGTGCCAGCAGCGTCGGGACAAACAATGAGCAGTTCTTC.

The J gene is TRBJ2-7, the V gene TRBV19; possibly TRBD2 for D (6 bases). Trimming stripped 3 bases from V and 5 bases from J, with 20 bases between. The CDR3 loop spans 16 amino acids. Per germline, CDR1 LNHDA and CDR2 SQIVND (reference sequence). The CDR3 region is CASSIGGSRGLNEQYF. The CDR3 nucleotides are TGTGCCAGTAGTATCGGGGGTTCGAGAGGCTTGAACGAGCAGTACTTC. The entire variable domain, with the rest obtained from reference TRBV19 and TRBJ2-7, is as follows: DGGITQSPKYLFRKEGQNVTLSCEQNLNHDAMYWYRQDPGQGLRLIYYSQIVNDFQKGDIAEGYSVSREKKESFPLTVTSAQKNPTAFYLCASSIGGSRGLNEQYFGPGTRLTVT.

This rearrangement joins TRBV5-6 to TRBJ2-1; 7 positions agree with TRBD1. With 1 base clipped from V and 6 bases from J, the junction kept 7 bases outside the gene matches. CDR3 length: 15 amino acids. CDR1 and CDR2 (germline): SGHDT, YYEEEE. The CDR3 region is CASSLTGEHGNEQFF. CDR3 nucleotides: TGTGCCAGCAGCTTGACAGGGGAGCACGGCAATGAGCAGTTCTTC. The variable domain in full, with the rest retrieved from reference TRBV5-6 and TRBJ2-1, is DAGVTQSPTHLIKTRGQQVTLRCSPKSGHDTVSWYQQALGQGPQFIFQYYEEEERQRGNFPDRFSGHQFPNYSSELNVNALLLGDSALYLCASSLTGEHGNEQFFGPGTRLTVL.

The CDR3: CSVVGRDDEKLFF. CDR3 bases: TGCAGCGTTGTAGGTAGGGACGATGAAAAACTGTTTTTT. This rearrangement joins TRBV29-1 to TRBJ1-4; tentative D call: TRBD1 (5 bases). The CDR3 contains 13 residues. V gave up 4 bases and J gave up 6 bases, with 12 bases separating them. The germline V gene has CDR1 SQVTM and CDR2 ANQGSEA.

This chain connects TRBV5-1 to TRBJ1-1, with D hard to call. The length of the CDR3 is 14 residues. Trimming removed 0 bases from V and 7 bases from J, with 13 bases in between. Germline values: CDR1 SGHRS, CDR2 YFSETQ. The DNA of the CDR3 is TGCGCCAGCAGCTTGGGTGACATCGGGTATGAAGCTTTCTTT. This encodes CASSLGDIGYEAFF.

V and J are TRBV14 and TRBJ2-7, with D perhaps matching TRBD2 (6 bases). V dropped 0 bases and J dropped 3 bases, with 12 bases sitting between them. Germline CDR1 is SGHDN and CDR2 is FVKESK. This CDR3 has 15 amino acids. The CDR3 coding sequence is TGTGCCAGCAGCCAAGACAGGGAGGTGATCTACGAGCAGTACTTC. It yields the protein CASSQDREVIYEQYF.

V and J are TRBV6-5 and TRBJ1-5, with D hard to call. Germline lookup yields CDR1 MNHEY and CDR2 SVGAGI. This CDR3 region has 14 residues. V lost 4 bases and J 1 base, leaving 8 bases between the germline ends. The CDR3 sequence: CASSSGPSNQPQHF. The CDR3 nucleotides are TGTGCCAGCAGTTCGGGCCCCAGCAATCAGCCCCAGCATTTT.

V is TRBV19 and J is TRBJ2-1; D possibly corresponds to TRBD2 (6 bases). The V gene's germline CDR1 is LNHDA and CDR2 SQIVND (reference sequence). This CDR3 comprises 14 residues. V lost 4 bases to trimming and J lost 3 bases, with 10 bases between them. CDR3: CASSNRDFYNEQFF. In nucleotides, the CDR3 is TGTGCCAGTAGTAACCGGGACTTCTACAATGAGCAGTTCTTC.

The chain carries TRBV29-1 and TRBJ2-3; the match to TRBD2 covers 9 bases. The germline V gene has CDR1 SQVTM and CDR2 ANQGSEA. CDR3 length: 15 amino acids. V shed 3 bases, J shed 5 bases, and the junction held 9 bases outside the gene matches. Here the CDR3 reads CSVESGREGGDTQYF. The CDR3, as DNA: TGCAGCGTTGAGAGCGGGCGGGAGGGAGGAGATACGCAGTATTTT.

V is TRBV28 and J is TRBJ2-7; TRBD2 matches at 7 bases. After removal of 4 bases from V and 0 bases from J, the junction contained 9 bases not matched to a gene. CDR3 size: 16 residues. Germline V CDR1 and CDR2: MDHEN, SYDVKM. This CDR3 reads CASSSPSSGSSYEQYF. The CDR3, as DNA: TGTGCCAGCAGTTCTCCTTCTAGCGGTAGCTCCTACGAGCAGTACTTC.

This chain connects TRBV9 to TRBJ1-1, with 9 bases that match TRBD1. CDR3 length equals 15 residues. Germline trimming cut 4 bases from V and 1 base from J; bases unmatched to any gene: 5. CDR1 and CDR2 (germline): SGDLS, YYNGEE. DNA of the CDR3: TGTGCCAGCAGCTTGGGACAGGGTCCGAACACTGAAGCTTTCTTT. As protein: CASSLGQGPNTEAFF.

The rearrangement uses TRBV10-3 and TRBJ2-2; D not certain. CDR3 length: 14 residues. V lost 1 base, J lost 3 bases, and 6 bases lay in between. The germline V gene encodes CDR1 ENHRY and CDR2 SYGVKD. This CDR3 is CAISEWDHTGELFF. The CDR3 nucleotides are TGTGCCATCAGTGAGTGGGATCACACCGGGGAGCTGTTTTTT.

V and J are TRBV2 and TRBJ1-1; D is unclear. The V gene's germline CDR1 is SNHLY and CDR2 FYNNEI. The CDR3 runs 14 residues. The germline V and J ends were trimmed by 5 bases and 4 bases, with 14 bases remaining between them. CDR3 nucleotide sequence: TGTGCCAGCAGTAAGTCGACGGGAGGCACTGAAGCTTTCTTT. Amino acid sequence: CASSKSTGGTEAFF.

V and J are TRBV2 and TRBJ2-5; a possible D gene is TRBD1 (6 bases). The CDR3 sequence is 13 residues long. Germline V gene sequence: CDR1 SNHLY, CDR2 FYNNEI. The germline V and J ends were trimmed by 6 bases and 1 base, with 9 bases remaining between them. The CDR3 protein is CASRGQLQETQYF. The CDR3, as DNA: TGTGCCAGCAGGGGACAACTCCAAGAGACCCAGTACTTC.

J is TRBJ1-4 and V is TRBV5-1, with TRBD1 identical over 12 bases. This CDR3 region has 16 residues. Germline CDR1 SGHRS, CDR2 YFSETQ. Trimming cost V 3 bases and J 6 bases; bases outside gene matches: 6. The CDR3 region has the DNA TGCGCCAGCAGCTCCACCGGGACAGGGGGCGATGAAAAACTGTTTTTT. This sequence encodes CASSSTGTGGDEKLFF.

This clone has only one observation. This rearrangement joins TRBV9 to TRBJ2-7, with D possibly being TRBD2 (7 bases). Trimming left V 0 bases short and J 2 bases short, with 15 bases between. CDR3 length: 16 amino acids. Per germline, CDR1 SGDLS and CDR2 YYNGEE. The CDR3 DNA follows: TGTGCCAGCAGCGTAGGGGGGGGCTATCTCGCCTACGAGCAGTACTTC. Protein sequence: CASSVGGGYLAYEQYF.

This clone showed up just a few times. The chain combines TRBV19 with TRBJ1-5; D is unresolved. This CDR3 is 14 amino acids long. The germline V gene encodes CDR1 LNHDA and CDR2 SQIVND (reference sequence). Trimming pared 7 bases from V and 5 bases from J, leaving 15 bases between. The CDR3 spells CASTDSGGYQPQHF. The CDR3 nucleotides are TGTGCCAGTACTGATTCGGGCGGGTATCAGCCCCAGCATTTT.

V gene TRBV9 combines with J gene TRBJ1-3, with 7 bases matching TRBD1. The CDR3 is 15 residues long. V trimming: 4 bases; J trimming: 2 bases; junction bases outside the gene matches: 6. CDR1 and CDR2 (germline): SGDLS, YYNGEE. The chain's CDR3 is CASSSGTDPGNTIYF. The CDR3 nucleotides are TGTGCCAGCAGCTCCGGGACAGACCCTGGAAACACCATATATTTT.

This sequence joins TRBV2 and TRBJ2-5; 8 bases map to TRBD2. With 6 bases clipped from V and 4 bases from J, the junction kept 4 bases outside the gene matches. Germline V lookup: CDR1 SNHLY, CDR2 FYNNEI. The CDR3 is made up of 13 amino acids. The CDR3 nucleotides read TGTGCCAGCAGCGGGAGGGAGGGAGAGACCCAGTACTTC. Its protein product is CASSGREGETQYF.

This chain uses TRBV10-3 with TRBJ1-2; 9 bases fit TRBD1. V gave up 10 bases and J gave up 3 bases; unmatched junction bases: 3. The germline CDR1 and CDR2 sequences are ENHRY and SYGVKD. CDR3 length: 12 residues. The CDR3 loop reads CATRQGDYGYTF. As DNA, the CDR3 is TGTGCCACCAGACAGGGGGACTATGGCTACACCTTC.

This chain joins TRBV9 and TRBJ2-7; no firm D call. Per germline, CDR1 SGDLS and CDR2 YYNGEE. The CDR3 length is 14 residues. V was clipped by 0 bases and J by 2 bases, with 9 bases between them. CDR3 in amino acids: CASSVEPGTYEQYF. DNA for the CDR3: TGTGCCAGCAGCGTAGAACCCGGAACCTACGAGCAGTACTTC.

The V call is TRBV6-6, the J call TRBJ1-2; D ambiguous. This CDR3 is built from 11 residues. Per the germline V gene, CDR1 is MNHNY and CDR2 is SVGAGI (reference sequence). The chain's CDR3 is CEAGTNYGYTF. As DNA, the CDR3 is TGTGAGGCAGGCACTAACTATGGCTACACCTTC.